This T cell receptor (beta chain) was retrieved from a study of shared clonotypes between healthy human individuals. Findings of the study overall: When compared with the clonotypes that were shared by all four sorted-subset donors, the non-shared clonotypes turned out to have lower generation probabilities.

Details on this clone: Its antigen remains unidentified.

The CDR3 has 17 residues. The germline gives CDR1 SGHTA, CDR2 FQGNSA. V shed 2 bases, J shed 0 bases, and the junction held 5 bases outside the gene matches. Methods used by the authors: ImmunoSEQ yielded junction-only sequences lacking quality scores, so filtering differed. This table comes from immunoSEQ multiplex PCR, and its TCRdb copy is limited to in-frame clones, with some not included. D and trimming come from the DNA, and the V and J calls and clone size come from that table. Of 2 million to 2.5 million clones in the sample, 90% to 95% were seen once. This TCR was sampled from a man younger than 30 in good health. Some clones in this sample may be carry-over from other donors' samples. This rearrangement joins TRBV7-2 to TRBJ2-3; 10 bases are shared with TRBD2. Sequencing used naive CD4+ T cells from PBMCs. Stated subset: CD45RA+ positively selected. The CDR3 spells CASSLLSSGSSTDTQYF. The CDR3 bases are TGTGCCAGCAGCTTATTGTCTAGCGGGAGTAGCACAGATACGCAGTATTTT.